This T cell receptor beta chain was found in a study of blood T cell repertoires in COVID-19. Profiled with immunoSEQ multiplex PCR; TCRdb holds only in-frame clones, not every one. The table lists about 80,000 clones, over 70% of them singletons. Trimming pared 0 bases from V and 4 bases from J, leaving 12 bases between. From germline, CDR1 is SGHDN and CDR2 FVKESK. This CDR3 spans 15 amino acids. The sequence derives from a man older than 75 with active or convalescent COVID-19. The sample comprised peripheral blood. The rearrangement uses TRBV14 and TRBJ1-1; no clear D. The CDR3 DNA sequence: TGTGCCAGCAGCCAAGATCAGGTTGGGTTCACTGAAGCTTTCTTT. Translating it yields CASSQDQVGFTEAFF.